This TCR beta chain was sequenced during a study of CD8 T cells in Susac syndrome. It was with random hexamers that about 0.45 to 1 ug RNA was reverse transcribed. The immunoSEQ assay covered 54 Vbeta and 13 Jbeta segments for CDR3. TCRdb reanalysed the immunoSEQ multiplex PCR reads using MiXCR and keeps one entry per CDR3 protein. The sample has fewer than 250,000 distinct CDR3 sequences, 85% to 95% seen once. Sequencing of TCR beta covered CD8+ and CD4+ T cells obtained from blood. TEMRA cells were FACS-enriched, unlike CD8+ and CD4+ T cells, which were negatively isolated. The CDR3 is 14 residues long. From germline, CDR1 is LGHDT and CDR2 YNNKEL (reference sequence). V lost 1 base to trimming and J lost 2 bases, with 9 bases between them.

The source of this sequence is a human donor in good health. The chain carries TRBV3-1 and TRBJ2-7, with D uncertain. The sample taken for sequencing was CD4+ T cells from PBMCs. CDR3 coding DNA: TGTGCCAGCAGCCAAGGGCTAGTCGCCTACGAGCAGTACTTC. Protein: CASSQGLVAYEQYF.